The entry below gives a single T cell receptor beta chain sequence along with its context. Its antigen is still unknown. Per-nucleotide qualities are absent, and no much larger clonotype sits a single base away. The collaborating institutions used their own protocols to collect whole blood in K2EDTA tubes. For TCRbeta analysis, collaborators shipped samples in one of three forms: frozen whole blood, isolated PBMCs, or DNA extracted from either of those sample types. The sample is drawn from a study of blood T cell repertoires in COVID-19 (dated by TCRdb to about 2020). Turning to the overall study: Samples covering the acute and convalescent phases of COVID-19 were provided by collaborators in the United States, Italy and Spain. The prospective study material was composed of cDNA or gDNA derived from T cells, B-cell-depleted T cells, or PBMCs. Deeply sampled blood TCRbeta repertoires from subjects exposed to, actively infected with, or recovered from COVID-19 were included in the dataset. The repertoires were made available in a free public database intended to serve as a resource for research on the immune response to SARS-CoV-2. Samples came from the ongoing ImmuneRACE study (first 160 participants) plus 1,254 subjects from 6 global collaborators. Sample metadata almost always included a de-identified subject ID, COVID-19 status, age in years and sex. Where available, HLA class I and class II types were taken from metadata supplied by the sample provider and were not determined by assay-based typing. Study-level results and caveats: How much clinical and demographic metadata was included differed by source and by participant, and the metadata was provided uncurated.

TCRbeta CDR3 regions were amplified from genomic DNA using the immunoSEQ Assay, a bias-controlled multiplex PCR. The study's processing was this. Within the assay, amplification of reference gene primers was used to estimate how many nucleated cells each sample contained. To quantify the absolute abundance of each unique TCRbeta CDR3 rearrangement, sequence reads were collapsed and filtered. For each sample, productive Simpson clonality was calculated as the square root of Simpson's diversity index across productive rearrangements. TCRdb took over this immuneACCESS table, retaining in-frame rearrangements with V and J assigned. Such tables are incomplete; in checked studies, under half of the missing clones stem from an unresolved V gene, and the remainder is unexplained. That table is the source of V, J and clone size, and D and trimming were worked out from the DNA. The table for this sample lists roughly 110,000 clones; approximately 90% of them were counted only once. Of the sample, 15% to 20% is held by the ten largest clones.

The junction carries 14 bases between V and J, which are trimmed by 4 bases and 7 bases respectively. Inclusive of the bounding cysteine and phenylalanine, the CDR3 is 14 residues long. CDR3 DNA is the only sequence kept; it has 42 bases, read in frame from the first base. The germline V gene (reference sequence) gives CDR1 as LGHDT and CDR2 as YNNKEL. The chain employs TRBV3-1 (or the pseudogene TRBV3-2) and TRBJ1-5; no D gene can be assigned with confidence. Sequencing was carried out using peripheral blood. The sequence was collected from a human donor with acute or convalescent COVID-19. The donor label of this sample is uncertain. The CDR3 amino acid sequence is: CASSRNLVGQPQHF. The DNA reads TGTGCCAGCAGCCGCAATTTGGTCGGGCAGCCCCAGCATTTT.